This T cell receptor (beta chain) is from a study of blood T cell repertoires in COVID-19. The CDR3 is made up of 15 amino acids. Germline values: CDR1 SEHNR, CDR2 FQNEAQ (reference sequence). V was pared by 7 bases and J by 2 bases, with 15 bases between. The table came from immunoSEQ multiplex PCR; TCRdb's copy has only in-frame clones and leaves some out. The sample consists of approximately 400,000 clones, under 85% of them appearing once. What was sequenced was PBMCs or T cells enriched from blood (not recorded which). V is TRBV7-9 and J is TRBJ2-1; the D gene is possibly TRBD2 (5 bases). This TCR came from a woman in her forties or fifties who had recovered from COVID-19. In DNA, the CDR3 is TGTGCCAGCAAGTGGGGAGCTGCGCCCTACAATGAGCAGTTCTTC. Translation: CASKWGAAPYNEQFF.